One sample yielded the 18 T cell receptor beta chains listed below, sequenced in a study of blood T cells in healthy people across ages. The second PCR ran about 6 to 11 cycles with a sample-barcoded 5' primer and J-beta primers. One entry per CDR3 protein results from TCRdb running MiXCR on the 5' RACE reads. The sample carries 700,000 to 900,000 distinct CDR3 sequences, roughly 50% recorded once. The specimen was blood. The receptors were sampled from an elderly man in good health.

The J gene is TRBJ2-3, the V gene TRBV12-3 or TRBV12-4; 10 nucleotides line up with TRBD1. J lost 14 bases, V lost 8 bases, and 7 bases had no gene match. The CDR3 length is 11 residues. The CDR3 DNA is TGTGCCAGCGGACAGGGGGGATACGCGTATTTT. Its translation is CASGQGGYAYF.

The sample holds a few counts of this clonotype. The chain carries TRBV6-5 and TRBJ2-2; D call uncertain. Germline CDR1 and CDR2: MNHEY and SVGAGI. V gave up 7 bases and J gave up 1 base, with 4 bases separating them. The length of the CDR3 is 12 residues. CDR3 sequence reads: CASKGNTGELFF. In DNA, the CDR3 is TGTGCCAGCAAAGGGAACACCGGGGAGCTGTTTTTT.

This chain connects TRBV24-1 to TRBJ2-1, with D unresolved. The J call may be mistaken, given a closer DNA end match to TRBJ2-7. The germline CDR1 and CDR2 sequences are KGHDR and SFDVKD. The CDR3 totals 16 residues. The CDR3 DNA sequence: TGTGCCACCAGTGAAGAGACCCAGAGCTCCTACAATGAGCAGTACTTC. Protein sequence: CATSEETQSSYNEQYF.

This clonotype was counted a few times. The rearrangement links TRBV7-2 to TRBJ1-2; D remains unclear. V was clipped by 2 bases and J by 4 bases, with 17 bases between them. CDR3 length equals 16 residues. Germline CDR1 reads SGHTA; CDR2 reads FQGNSA. The CDR3 DNA follows: TGTGCCAGCAGCTTACCCCAAGGGTCTCGAGGCTATGGCTACACCTTC. It codes for CASSLPQGSRGYGYTF.

The chain recombines TRBV20-1 with TRBJ2-4; D possibly matches TRBD1 or TRBD2 (5 bases each). Gene TRBJ2-5 matches the end of the DNA better, so the J call may be wrong. Germline V gene sequence: CDR1 DFQATT, CDR2 SNEGSKA (reference sequence). This CDR3 has 13 residues. The CDR3 region has the DNA TGCAGTGCCACGGGACGGATCGAAGAGACCCAGTACTTC. It encodes CSATGRIEETQYF.

The chain is built from TRBV11-2 and TRBJ1-2; weak D call: TRBD1 (5 bases). The V end lost 1 base, the J end lost 2 bases, and 8 bases lay between the germline ends. The V gene's germline CDR1 is SGHAT and CDR2 FQNNGV. This CDR3 is built from 14 residues. The chain's CDR3 is CASSLAGYNYGYTF. CDR3 DNA: TGTGCCAGCAGCTTAGCAGGGTACAACTATGGCTACACCTTC.

The V call is TRBV4-1, the J call TRBJ2-7; 8 nucleotides line up with TRBD1. The CDR3 sequence is 15 residues long. The V and J ends lost 3 bases and 7 bases, in that order; junction bases with no gene match: 11. Germline-derived CDR1 and CDR2 are MGHRA and YSYEKL. CDR3 sequence: CASSHRAGGATEQYF. CDR3 nucleotide sequence: TGCGCCAGCAGCCATAGGGCAGGGGGCGCGACGGAGCAGTACTTC.

The V and J genes are TRBV9 and TRBJ1-2, with 10 bases aligning to TRBD1. The V gene's germline CDR1 is SGDLS and CDR2 YYNGEE. The CDR3 runs to 14 residues. V lost 4 bases and J lost 6; bases outside the gene matches: 6. CDR3 sequence reads: CASSSTGGGDGYTF. The CDR3 DNA reads as TGTGCCAGCAGCTCGACAGGGGGCGGCGATGGCTACACCTTC.

This clonotype was seen a single time. V gene TRBV12-3 or TRBV12-4 combines with J gene TRBJ1-5, with TRBD1 identical over 9 bases. The trim removed 4 bases at V and 9 bases at J, leaving 7 bases unmatched. CDR3 length equals 14 residues. The DNA for the CDR3 is TGTGCCAGCAGTTCAGGACAGGGGATTCGGCCCCAGCATTTT. As protein: CASSSGQGIRPQHF.

This clonotype was seen only a few times. The V gene is TRBV20-1, the J gene TRBJ1-4; 10 positions agree with TRBD1. The CDR3 extends over 15 amino acids. V lost 6 bases and J lost 0; bases outside the gene matches: 4. Germline lookup yields CDR1 DFQATT and CDR2 SNEGSKA (reference sequence). The CDR3 spells CSASGQGATNEKLFF. In DNA, the CDR3 is TGCAGTGCCTCTGGACAGGGGGCAACTAATGAAAAACTGTTTTTT.

This chain links TRBV20-1 with TRBJ2-7; D perhaps matches TRBD2 (6 bases). The CDR3 covers 15 residues. The V gene lost 1 base and the J gene lost 3 bases, with 16 bases spanning the gap. Germline V CDR1 and CDR2: DFQATT, SNEGSKA (reference sequence). The CDR3 region is CSARVYPGASYEQYF. The CDR3 DNA reads as TGCAGTGCTAGAGTTTATCCGGGAGCCAGCTACGAGCAGTACTTC.

In its sample, this clonotype was seen once. The junction differs from germline at one of its ends, possibly a read error. The chain couples TRBV28 to TRBJ2-1; D call uncertain. CDR3 length equals 11 residues. Per the germline V gene, CDR1 is MDHEN and CDR2 is SYDVKM. In DNA, the CDR3 is TGTGTCAGCAGTTCAAACGATGAGCAGTTCTTC. It specifies CVSSSNDEQFF.

The chain employs TRBV3-1 and TRBJ1-2; D unresolved. Germline values: CDR1 LGHDT, CDR2 YNNKEL (reference sequence). V was trimmed by 1 base and J by 8 bases, leaving 14 bases between them. The CDR3 runs to 14 residues. CDR3 amino acids: CASSQAGELVGYTF. The CDR3 bases are TGTGCCAGCAGCCAAGCAGGAGAATTGGTCGGCTACACCTTC.

The V gene is TRBV5-1, the J gene TRBJ1-1; D not certain. The CDR3 is 12 amino acids. The V gene's germline CDR1 is SGHRS and CDR2 YFSETQ. V gave up 3 bases and J gave up 10 bases, with 13 bases separating them. The CDR3 spells CASSSRRGGAFF. The DNA of the CDR3 is TGCGCCAGCAGCTCACGTCGGGGTGGAGCTTTCTTT.

The table lists this clonotype with many counts. The CDR3 loop is CASSLYRGETEAFF. Written as DNA, the CDR3 is TGTGCCAGCAGCTTATACAGGGGTGAGACTGAAGCTTTCTTT. The rearrangement joins TRBV7-2 to TRBJ1-1, with 7 bases lining up with TRBD1. From germline, CDR1 is SGHTA and CDR2 FQGNSA. The CDR3 is 14 amino acids. With V trimmed by 2 bases and J by 5 bases, 5 bases remained unmatched.

In its sample, this clonotype was seen a few times. The chain recombines TRBV2 with TRBJ2-4, with a tentative D call TRBD2 (5 bases). V lost 2 bases and J 9 bases, leaving 14 bases between the germline ends. CDR1 is SNHLY and CDR2 is FYNNEI in the germline V gene. The CDR3 runs 14 residues. As DNA, the CDR3 is TGTGCCAGCAGTGAACCGGGGATCCTTGGCATTCAGTACTTC. It specifies CASSEPGILGIQYF.

The chain links TRBV24-1 to TRBJ2-3, with a weak D call TRBD2 (6 bases). Trimming removed 3 bases from V and 4 bases from J, with 13 bases in between. CDR3 size: 15 residues. Germline CDR1 and CDR2: KGHDR and SFDVKD. In DNA form, the CDR3 reads TGTGCCACCAGTGATGGGACTCAACGGGCAGATACGCAGTATTTT. It specifies CATSDGTQRADTQYF.

CDR3 nucleotide sequence: TGCAGTGCTAACCCCGCCAGCGGGAACGGGAGTGAGCAGTTCTTC. This codes for CSANPASGNGSEQFF. This sequence joins TRBV20-1 and TRBJ2-1; 7 bases map to TRBD2. This CDR3 is 15 amino acids long. The germline V gene has CDR1 DFQATT and CDR2 SNEGSKA (reference sequence). Germline trimming cut 4 bases from V and 9 bases from J; bases unmatched to any gene: 15.